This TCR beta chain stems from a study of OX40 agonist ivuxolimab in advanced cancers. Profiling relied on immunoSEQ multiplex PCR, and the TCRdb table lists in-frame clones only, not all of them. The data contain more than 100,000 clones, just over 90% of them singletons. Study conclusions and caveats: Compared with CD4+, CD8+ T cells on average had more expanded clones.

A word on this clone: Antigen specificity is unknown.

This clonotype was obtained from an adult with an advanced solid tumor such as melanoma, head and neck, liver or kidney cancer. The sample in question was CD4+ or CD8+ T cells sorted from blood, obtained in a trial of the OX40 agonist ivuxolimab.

For the CDR3, the DNA is TGTGCCAGCAGTTCTCCCCGGTCCCAGTCGGAGACCCAGTACTTC. Translation: CASSSPRSQSETQYF. The rearrangement links TRBV27 to TRBJ2-5; no reliable D call. CDR3 length: 15 amino acids. Trimming cost V 4 bases and J 5 bases, with 17 bases left between them. In germline, CDR1 is MNHEY, CDR2 SMNVEV (reference sequence).